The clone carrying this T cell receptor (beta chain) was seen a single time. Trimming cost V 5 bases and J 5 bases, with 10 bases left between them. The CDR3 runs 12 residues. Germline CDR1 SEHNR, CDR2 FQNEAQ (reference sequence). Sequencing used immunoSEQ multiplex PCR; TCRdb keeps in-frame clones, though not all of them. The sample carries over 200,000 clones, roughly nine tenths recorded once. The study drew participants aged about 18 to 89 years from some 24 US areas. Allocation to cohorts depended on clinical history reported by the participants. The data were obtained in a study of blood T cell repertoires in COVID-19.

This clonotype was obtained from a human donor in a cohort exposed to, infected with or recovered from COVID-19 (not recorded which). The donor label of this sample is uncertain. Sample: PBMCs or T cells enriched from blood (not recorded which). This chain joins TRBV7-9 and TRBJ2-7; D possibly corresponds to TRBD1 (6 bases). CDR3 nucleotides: TGTGCCAGCAGCGCAGCAGGGGACGAGCAGTACTTC. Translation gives CASSAAGDEQYF.